A selection of T cell receptor beta chains follows, all from one sample in a study of T-cell memory formation after mild COVID-19. In TCRdb, the 5' RACE reads were re-called with MiXCR into one record per CDR3 protein. The sample lists tens of thousands of distinct CDR3 sequences, 5.5% to 7% occurring once. The sequenced material came from PBMCs or a T cell subset sorted from them (not recorded which). These receptors came from an adult who had mild COVID-19 (a few samples of this study predate the infection). Cell type and time point are not known. CDR3s include the opening cysteine and the closing phenylalanine or tryptophan. The D gene is left open where the match is weak. The size of a clone is reported for some rows only, either as once, few or many, or as a class for expanded clones.

>TRBD1|many|TRBJ2-7|TRBV5-1
CASSLYGDRSNEQYF
TGCGCCAGCAGCTTGTACGGGGACAGGAGCAACGAGCAGTACTTC
>-|many|TRBJ2-1|TRBV6-5
CASSPDRSRYNEQFF
TGTGCCAGCAGTCCCGACAGGTCGCGTTACAATGAGCAGTTCTTC
>TRBD2|few|TRBJ2-2|TRBV5-1
CASSFVAGEGTGELFF
TGCGCCAGCAGCTTTGTAGCGGGAGAGGGTACCGGGGAGCTGTTTTTT
>-|many|TRBJ2-3|TRBV3-1
CASSRGLLRGDTQYF
TGTGCCAGCAGCCGGGGACTCCTTCGGGGGGATACGCAGTATTTT
>-|-|TRBJ1-4|TRBV11-2
CASLKGEKLFF
TGTGCCAGCTTAAAAGGGGAAAAACTGTTTTTT
>TRBD2|many|TRBJ2-1|TRBV24-1
CATSDLRPTSGRNEQFF
TGTGCCACCAGTGATTTGCGGCCGACTAGCGGGAGAAATGAGCAGTTCTTC
>-|-|TRBJ2-1|TRBV30
CAWSFSRLEQFF
TGTGCCTGGAGCTTTTCGAGACTTGAGCAGTTCTTC
>-|many|TRBJ1-5|TRBV12-3/TRBV12-4
CASSVEGISNQPQHF
TGTGCCAGCAGCGTCGAGGGAATAAGCAATCAGCCCCAGCATTTT
>-|few|TRBJ1-3|TRBV7-2
CASSSLGDLNTIYF
TGTGCCAGCAGCTCCCTCGGGGACTTGAACACCATATATTTT
>-|few|TRBJ1-5|TRBV7-6
CASSLGMGQNQPQHF
TGTGCCAGCAGCTTAGGTATGGGACAAAATCAGCCCCAGCATTTT
>-|many|TRBJ2-7|TRBV20-1
CSASASGPAYEQYF
TGCAGTGCTAGTGCGAGCGGGCCTGCCTACGAGCAGTACTTC
>-|many|TRBJ2-1|TRBV7-9
CASSRDSSDEQFF
TGTGCCAGCAGCCGGGACTCGTCGGATGAGCAGTTCTTC
>-|-|TRBJ2-3|TRBV7-9
CASSLGLDTQYF
TGTGCCAGCAGCCTAGGTTTAGATACGCAGTATTTT
>-|-|TRBJ2-7|TRBV20-1
CSAPHTSTYEQYF
TGCAGTGCACCCCACACTAGCACCTACGAGCAGTACTTC
>-|few|TRBJ1-2|TRBV29-1
CSVGGPGQVDGYTF
TGCAGCGTTGGGGGTCCGGGACAAGTAGACGGCTACACCTTC
>-|-|TRBJ1-2|TRBV6-5
CASSYSIGGDNYGYTF
TGTGCCAGCAGTTACTCGATTGGGGGGGACAACTATGGCTACACCTTC
>TRBD2|-|TRBJ2-5|TRBV12-3/TRBV12-4
CASSEGLAEETQYF
TGTGCCAGCAGTGAGGGACTAGCGGAAGAGACCCAGTACTTC
>TRBD2|few|TRBJ2-5|TRBV6-2/TRBV6-3
CAGKTSGAETQYF
TGTGCCGGCAAGACTAGCGGAGCAGAGACCCAGTACTTC
>TRBD1|many|TRBJ2-7|TRBV27
CASSLGQGTEQYF
TGTGCCAGCAGTTTAGGACAGGGCACCGAGCAGTACTTC
>-|-|TRBJ2-3|TRBV29-1
CSVVVGTDTQYF
TGCAGCGTTGTGGTGGGGACAGATACGCAGTATTTT
>TRBD1|many|TRBJ1-1|TRBV6-1
CASSEVGTGAEAFF
TGTGCCAGCAGTGAAGTTGGGACAGGGGCTGAAGCTTTCTTT
>-|many|TRBJ2-2|TRBV7-3
CASSFDGNTGELFF
TGTGCCAGCAGCTTCGACGGGAACACCGGGGAGCTGTTTTTT
>-|-|TRBJ1-1|TRBV28
CASRGVALGADAFF
TGTGCCAGCAGAGGAGTGGCTCTGGGGGCTGACGCTTTCTTT
>-|-|TRBJ1-2|TRBV18
CASSPGDANYGYTF
TGTGCCAGCTCACCAGGGGATGCTAACTATGGCTACACCTTC
>TRBD2|many|TRBJ2-3|TRBV4-3
CASSQDGVSGDTQYF
TGCGCCAGCAGCCAAGATGGTGTTAGCGGGGATACGCAGTATTTT
>-|many|TRBJ1-1|TRBV12-3/TRBV12-4
CASSRRGRDTEAFF
TGTGCCAGCAGTCGTAGGGGCCGGGACACTGAAGCTTTCTTT
>-|few|TRBJ1-1|TRBV12-3/TRBV12-4
CASSQKVNTEAFF
TGTGCCAGCAGCCAAAAGGTGAACACTGAAGCTTTCTTT
>-|-|TRBJ1-1|TRBV29-1
CSVEEGRGFQAFF
TGCAGCGTTGAAGAGGGCAGGGGATTTCAGGCTTTCTTT
>-|many|TRBJ1-5|TRBV20-1
CSAKTGNQPQHF
TGCAGTGCCAAGACAGGAAATCAGCCCCAGCATTTT
>-|few|TRBJ1-1|TRBV30
CAWKKQVNTEAFF
TGTGCCTGGAAGAAACAGGTGAACACTGAAGCTTTCTTT
>-|few|TRBJ1-1|TRBV11-3
CASSLGPGETEAFF
TGTGCCAGCAGCTTAGGTCCAGGGGAGACTGAAGCTTTCTTT
>-|-|TRBJ2-7|TRBV5-6
CASSPGPRGNYEQYF
TGTGCCAGCAGCCCAGGCCCTAGGGGTAATTACGAGCAGTACTTC
>-|many|TRBJ1-1|TRBV12-3/TRBV12-4
CASSGVEAFF
TGTGCCAGCAGTGGAGTAGAAGCTTTCTTT
>-|few|TRBJ2-7|TRBV20-1
CSVTQGRYEQYF
TGCAGTGTCACACAGGGCCGTTACGAGCAGTACTTC
>TRBD1|many|TRBJ2-7|TRBV3-1
CASSPGTDYEQYF
TGTGCCAGCAGCCCCGGGACAGACTACGAGCAGTACTTC
>-|-|TRBJ2-3|TRBV7-3
CASSLGVRTDTQYF
TGTGCCAGCAGCTTAGGGGTCCGCACAGATACGCAGTATTTT
>-|few|TRBJ2-3|TRBV14
CASSQRTTDTQYF
TGTGCCAGCAGCCAAAGGACAACAGATACGCAGTATTTT
>-|many|TRBJ2-1|TRBV5-1
CASRPAVRGNVNEQFF
TGCGCCAGCAGGCCCGCGGTTAGGGGCAATGTCAATGAGCAGTTCTTC
>-|many|TRBJ2-3|TRBV7-9
CASSREIRDTQYF
TGTGCCAGCAGCCGGGAAATACGAGATACGCAGTATTTT
>-|many|TRBJ2-7|TRBV12-3/TRBV12-4
CASSLEQGNWGQYF
TGTGCCAGCAGTTTAGAACAGGGTAACTGGGGGCAGTACTTC
>-|-|TRBJ2-7|TRBV7-6
CASSLWDRVRATYEQYF
TGTGCCAGCAGCTTATGGGACCGTGTCAGGGCCACCTACGAGCAGTACTTC
>-|few|TRBJ1-4|TRBV5-5
CASSLDVGKLFF
TGTGCCAGCAGCTTGGACGTCGGAAAACTGTTTTTT
>-|few|TRBJ1-1|TRBV7-9
CASSPPSNQANTEAFF
TGTGCCAGCAGCCCCCCAAGCAACCAGGCGAACACTGAAGCTTTCTTT
>TRBD1|-|TRBJ1-4|TRBV13
CASRLTGTGSEKLFF
TGTGCCAGCAGACTGACCGGGACAGGGAGTGAAAAACTGTTTTTT